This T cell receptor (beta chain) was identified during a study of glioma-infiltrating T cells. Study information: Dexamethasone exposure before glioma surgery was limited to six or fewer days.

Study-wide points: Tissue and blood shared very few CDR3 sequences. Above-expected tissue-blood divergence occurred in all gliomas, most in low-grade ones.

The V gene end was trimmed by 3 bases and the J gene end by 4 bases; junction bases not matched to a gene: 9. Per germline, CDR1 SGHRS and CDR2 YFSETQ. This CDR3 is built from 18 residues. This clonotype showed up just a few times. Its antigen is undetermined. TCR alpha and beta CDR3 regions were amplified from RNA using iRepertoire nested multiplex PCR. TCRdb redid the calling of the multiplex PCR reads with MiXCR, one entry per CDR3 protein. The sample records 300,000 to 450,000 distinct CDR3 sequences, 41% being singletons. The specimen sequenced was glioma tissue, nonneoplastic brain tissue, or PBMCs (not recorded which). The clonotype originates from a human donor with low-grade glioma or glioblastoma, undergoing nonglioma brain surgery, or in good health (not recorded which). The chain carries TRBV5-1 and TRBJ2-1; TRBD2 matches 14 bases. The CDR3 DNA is TGCGCCAGCAGCTCCGGATTGACTAGCGGGAGGGGGTACAATGAGCAGTTCTTC. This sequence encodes CASSSGLTSGRGYNEQFF.